The 29 T cell receptor beta chains below come from one sample, sequenced in a study of blood T cell repertoires in COVID-19. TCRdb keeps only in-frame clones here, not all; method: immunoSEQ multiplex PCR. The sample has 140,000 to 150,000 clones; 88% are singletons. Material: peripheral blood. Receptors were obtained from a man in his sixties or seventies with acute or convalescent COVID-19.

The V and J genes are TRBV19 and TRBJ2-3; the D gene is possibly TRBD2 (5 bases). V gave up 4 bases and J gave up 2 bases, with 10 bases separating them. CDR1 is LNHDA, CDR2 SQIVND, per germline (reference sequence). CDR3 length: 14 amino acids. CDR3 nucleotides: TGTGCCAGTAGTAATCTCGGGGACACAGATACGCAGTATTTT. As protein: CASSNLGDTDTQYF.

This clone has more than one count but fewer than ten. This chain connects TRBV6-5 to TRBJ2-1, with TRBD1 matching 7 bases. V lost 4 bases to trimming and J lost 9 bases; unmatched junction nucleotides: 12. CDR3 length: 15 amino acids. Germline V CDR1 and CDR2: MNHEY, SVGAGI. This CDR3 reads CASSWSGGSMGEQFF. The CDR3 DNA reads TGTGCCAGCAGTTGGTCAGGGGGTAGTATGGGTGAGCAGTTCTTC.

The gene calls are TRBV10-1 and TRBJ2-3, with 9 bases aligning to TRBD1. CDR3 length equals 15 residues. V dropped 5 bases and J dropped 4; count of bases not matched to a gene: 7. Germline V gene sequence: CDR1 WNHNN, CDR2 SYGVQD (reference sequence). CDR3 sequence: CASSKGQGGSDTQYF. The CDR3 DNA sequence: TGCGCCAGCAGTAAGGGACAGGGCGGCTCAGATACGCAGTATTTT.

The chain combines TRBV20-1 with TRBJ1-2, with a possible D match to TRBD1 (5 bases). The CDR3 contains 11 residues. The germline V gene has CDR1 DFQATT and CDR2 SNEGSKA (reference sequence). V was trimmed by 5 bases and J by 8 bases, leaving 12 bases between them. The CDR3 sequence is CSASPGVGYTF. The DNA of the CDR3 is TGCAGTGCTTCCCCGGGGGTCGGCTACACCTTC.

The chain uses TRBV4-1 and TRBJ1-2; tentative D call: TRBD1 (6 bases). V lost 3 bases, J lost 2 bases, and 10 bases lay in between. The CDR3 sequence is 14 residues long. The germline gives CDR1 MGHRA, CDR2 YSYEKL. CDR3 residues: CASSHLDRNYGYTF. CDR3 in DNA: TGCGCCAGCAGCCATCTGGACAGAAACTATGGCTACACCTTC.

The chain couples TRBV25-1 to TRBJ1-6; maybe TRBD1 (6 bases). In germline, CDR1 is MGHDK, CDR2 SYGVNS. The CDR3 is made up of 15 amino acids. Trimming cost V 1 base and J 8 bases, with 12 bases left between them. CDR3 protein: CASSESTGSYSPLHF. CDR3 nucleotides: TGTGCCAGCAGTGAATCGACAGGTAGCTATTCACCCCTCCACTTT.

The chain has TRBV4-1 and TRBJ2-7; 10 bases match TRBD1. Germline lookup yields CDR1 MGHRA and CDR2 YSYEKL. With V trimmed by 3 bases and J by 6 bases, 8 bases remained unmatched. This CDR3 comprises 15 residues. CDR3 nucleotide sequence: TGCGCCAGCAGCCAGACAGGGGGCCCCTTCCCCGAGCAGTACTTC. This gives the protein CASSQTGGPFPEQYF.

A few counts support this clone. The chain has TRBV11-1 and TRBJ2-1; TRBD1 aligns across 9 bases. The J segment lost 5 bases and the V segment lost 8 bases, leaving 7 bases of the junction unmatched. The germline V gene encodes CDR1 SGHAT and CDR2 FQDESV (reference sequence). The CDR3 contains 14 residues. In DNA form, the CDR3 reads TGTGCCAGCTTGAAGGGACAGGGAGACAATGAGCAGTTCTTC. Translated: CASLKGQGDNEQFF.

The CDR3 sequence: CASSLMGQGISGYTF. The CDR3 DNA reads as TGTGCCAGCAGCTTGATGGGACAGGGGATCTCTGGCTACACCTTC. The chain links TRBV11-2 to TRBJ1-2, with TRBD1 matching 10 bases. V shed 3 bases, J shed 7 bases, and the junction held 8 bases outside the gene matches. CDR1 is SGHAT and CDR2 is FQNNGV in the germline V gene. The CDR3 has 15 residues.

V usage is TRBV28 and J usage is TRBJ1-4; D may be TRBD1 (5 bases). This CDR3 has 16 amino acids. Between the trimmed V and J ends, which lost 2 bases and 4 bases, there was a span of 14 bases. Germline V CDR1 and CDR2: MDHEN, SYDVKM. This CDR3 reads CASSLGTNQGNEKLFF. CDR3 nucleotides: TGTGCCAGCAGTTTAGGTACTAACCAGGGTAATGAAAAACTGTTTTTT. The entire variable domain, with the rest obtained from reference TRBV28 and TRBJ1-4, is as follows: DVKVTQSSRYLVKRTGEKVFLECVQDMDHENMFWYRQDPGLGLRLIYFSYDVKMKEKGDIPEGYSVSREKKERFSLILESASTNQTSMYLCASSLGTNQGNEKLFFGSGTQLSVL.

The CDR3 DNA follows: TGTGCCAGCAGCGTAATCGGGGACGGGGAGCTGTTTTTT. Translated, it gives CASSVIGDGELFF. V gene TRBV9 combines with J gene TRBJ2-2, with a weak D call TRBD2 (5 bases). Germline values: CDR1 SGDLS, CDR2 YYNGEE. With 1 base removed from V and 7 bases from J, the gap between germline ends came to 8 bases. This CDR3 has 13 amino acids.

The chain combines TRBV2 with TRBJ1-3, with 7 bases that match TRBD1. After removal of 0 bases from V and 4 bases from J, the junction contained 15 bases not matched to a gene. Germline CDR1 SNHLY, CDR2 FYNNEI. The CDR3 runs to 19 residues. The CDR3 here is CASSEALLTGLGVGNTIYF. In DNA form, the CDR3 reads TGTGCCAGCAGTGAAGCGCTTCTGACAGGGTTAGGTGTGGGAAACACCATATATTTT.

V and J are TRBV19 and TRBJ2-7, with 8 bases matching TRBD1. CDR3 length: 14 amino acids. The germline V gene encodes CDR1 LNHDA and CDR2 SQIVND (reference sequence). Trimming removed 6 bases from V and 6 bases from J; junction bases left unmatched: 10. CDR3 nucleotides: TGTGCCAGTAGGGTTTGGACAGGGTGGGTCGAGCAGTACTTC. Residues: CASRVWTGWVEQYF.

The chain carries TRBV5-6 and TRBJ2-5; TRBD1 matches at 7 bases. Germline CDR1 SGHDT, CDR2 YYEEEE. CDR3 length equals 15 residues. Unmatched junction bases numbered 11, after V lost 4 bases and J lost 5 bases. The CDR3 protein is CASSPEGAQGETQYF. The DNA for the CDR3 is TGTGCCAGCAGCCCAGAGGGGGCCCAGGGGGAGACCCAGTACTTC.

The rearrangement joins TRBV5-1 to TRBJ2-7, with a weak D call TRBD1 (6 bases). CDR1 SGHRS and CDR2 YFSETQ come from the germline V gene. V was cut by 5 bases and J by 5 bases, with 20 bases left in between. The CDR3 runs to 15 residues. The DNA for the CDR3 is TGCGCCAGCAGGTATTCCGGGACACCCCAAGACGAGCAGTACTTC. As protein: CASRYSGTPQDEQYF.

J is TRBJ1-1 and V is TRBV18; TRBD1 might be the D (6 bases). Trimming pared 0 bases from V and 0 bases from J, leaving 11 bases between. Germline assignment: CDR1 KGHSH and CDR2 LQKENI. This CDR3 is 16 amino acids long. The CDR3 protein is CASSPPWGQLNTEAFF. DNA for the CDR3: TGTGCCAGCTCACCACCGTGGGGACAATTGAACACTGAAGCTTTCTTT. Together with reference TRBV18 and TRBJ1-1, the CDR3 gives the full variable domain: NAGVMQNPRHLVRRRGQEARLRCSPMKGHSHVYWYRQLPEEGLKFMVYLQKENIIDESGMPKERFSAEFPKEGPSILRIQQVVRGDSAAYFCASSPPWGQLNTEAFFGQGTRLTVV.

This sequence joins TRBV20-1 and TRBJ2-6; D is possibly TRBD2 (5 bases). The germline V gene encodes CDR1 DFQATT and CDR2 SNEGSKA (reference sequence). The CDR3 has 17 residues. V was shortened by 3 bases and J by 0 bases, with 15 bases between the two germline ends. The CDR3 region is CSASIGSGYSGANVLTF. The DNA of the CDR3 is TGCAGTGCTAGTATAGGCAGCGGATACTCTGGGGCCAACGTCCTGACTTTC.

The chain combines TRBV9 with TRBJ2-1, with D unresolved. The germline gives CDR1 SGDLS, CDR2 YYNGEE. V lost 1 base and J 0 bases, leaving 8 bases between the germline ends. The CDR3 is made up of 15 amino acids. The CDR3 spells CASSVQAHSYNEQFF. The CDR3 DNA is TGTGCCAGCAGCGTACAGGCCCACTCCTACAATGAGCAGTTCTTC.

This clone was seen just once. This sequence joins TRBV5-8 and TRBJ2-1; 9 bases map to TRBD2. This CDR3 region has 15 residues. Germline CDR1 SGHTS, CDR2 YDEGEE. Germline trimming cut 4 bases from V and 10 bases from J; bases unmatched to any gene: 12. The CDR3 nucleotides are TGTGCCAGCAGCAACGTGGGACTAGCTTCCGTCGAGCAGTTCTTC. Its protein is CASSNVGLASVEQFF.

This clone was counted a single time. This CDR3 is CASSRTQGMETQYF. DNA for the CDR3: TGTGCCAGCAGCCGTACCCAGGGGATGGAGACCCAGTACTTC. The V call is TRBV11-2, the J call TRBJ2-5, with D perhaps matching TRBD1 (6 bases). Trimming took off 5 bases at V and 5 bases at J, with 15 bases between the two ends. The CDR3 length is 14 residues. In germline, CDR1 is SGHAT, CDR2 FQNNGV.

The chain combines TRBV9 with TRBJ1-1; D perhaps matches TRBD1 (5 bases). V was trimmed by 3 bases and J by 4 bases, leaving 16 bases between them. This CDR3 spans 15 amino acids. Germline CDR1 SGDLS, CDR2 YYNGEE. CDR3 bases: TGTGCCAGCAGCGGGGGGGATAGGAGTGTCACTGAAGCTTTCTTT. Protein: CASSGGDRSVTEAFF.

This chain links TRBV7-6 with TRBJ2-7; 12 positions agree with TRBD2. The CDR3 is 16 residues long. V lost 4 bases, J lost 3 bases, and 7 bases stayed unmatched. Per germline, CDR1 SGHVS and CDR2 FNYEAQ. The CDR3 region is CASSSSTSGGRYEQYF. The DNA for the CDR3 is TGTGCCAGCAGCTCCTCGACTAGCGGGGGACGCTACGAGCAGTACTTC.

V is TRBV28 and J is TRBJ1-5; D may be TRBD1 (5 bases). The V gene's germline CDR1 is MDHEN and CDR2 SYDVKM. This CDR3 contains 14 residues. V was cut by 8 bases and J by 0 bases, with 11 bases left in between. This CDR3 reads CASDSTDSNQPQHF. The CDR3 DNA reads as TGTGCCAGCGATTCGACAGATAGCAATCAGCCCCAGCATTTT. The full variable domain, rest sourced from reference TRBV28 and TRBJ1-5, is DVKVTQSSRYLVKRTGEKVFLECVQDMDHENMFWYRQDPGLGLRLIYFSYDVKMKEKGDIPEGYSVSREKKERFSLILESASTNQTSMYLCASDSTDSNQPQHFGDGTRLSIL.

This chain links TRBV6-1 with TRBJ2-1, with a tentative D call TRBD2 (5 bases). From germline, CDR1 is MNHNS and CDR2 SASEGT. CDR3 length equals 17 residues. V was clipped by 1 base and J by 0 bases, with 13 bases between them. Written as DNA, the CDR3 is TGTGCCAGCAGTGAAGTTTGGGCGGAGGTCTCCTACAATGAGCAGTTCTTC. This sequence encodes CASSEVWAEVSYNEQFF.

The rearrangement uses TRBV6-5 and TRBJ2-2, with TRBD1 matching over 7 bases. The CDR3 runs 15 residues. J lost 6 bases, V lost 0 bases, and 4 bases had no gene match. The germline V gene has CDR1 MNHEY and CDR2 SVGAGI. The CDR3 protein is CASSYSRQGPGELFF. The CDR3 DNA reads as TGTGCCAGCAGTTACTCCAGACAGGGTCCCGGGGAGCTGTTTTTT.

V gene TRBV14 combines with J gene TRBJ2-7, with 9 bases matching TRBD2. Looked up from germline, CDR1 is SGHDN and CDR2 is FVKESK. The ends lost 5 bases at V and 3 bases at J; junction bases unmatched: 5. This CDR3 is built from 14 residues. CDR3 DNA sequence: TGTGCCAGCAGCTGGAATAGCGGGAGCTACGAGCAGTACTTC. It codes for CASSWNSGSYEQYF.

The CDR3, as DNA: TGTGCCAGTAGGAGAACCGGGACAGGGGATGAAAAACTGTTTTTT. This sequence encodes CASRRTGTGDEKLFF. V and J are TRBV19 and TRBJ1-4, with 10 bases that match TRBD1. The CDR3 contains 15 residues. Germline V gene data show CDR1 as LNHDA and CDR2 as SQIVND (reference sequence). With 6 bases clipped from V and 6 bases from J, the junction kept 7 bases outside the gene matches.

The chain employs TRBV7-9 and TRBJ1-2; 7 nucleotides agree with TRBD1. Germline values: CDR1 SEHNR, CDR2 FQNEAQ (reference sequence). V trimming: 5 bases; J trimming: 4 bases; junction bases outside the gene matches: 1. This CDR3 contains 12 residues. The CDR3 is CASSRTGYGYTF. The CDR3 DNA reads as TGTGCCAGCAGCCGGACAGGCTATGGCTACACCTTC.

This chain uses TRBV11-2 with TRBJ2-1, with 12 bases matching TRBD2. The CDR3 covers 15 residues. V dropped 4 bases and J dropped 4; count of bases not matched to a gene: 2. The germline CDR1 and CDR2 sequences are SGHAT and FQNNGV. CDR3 nucleotides: TGTGCCAGCAGCTGGACTAGCGGGATTTACAATGAGCAGTTCTTC. Amino acid sequence: CASSWTSGIYNEQFF. Full variable domain (remainder filled in from reference TRBV11-2 and TRBJ2-1): EAGVAQSPRYKIIEKRQSVAFWCNPISGHATLYWYQQILGQGPKLLIQFQNNGVVDDSQLPKDRFSAERLKGVDSTLKIQPAKLEDSAVYLCASSWTSGIYNEQFFGPGTRLTVL.